This T cell receptor (beta chain) was sequenced in a study of blood T cell repertoires in COVID-19 (dated by TCRdb to 2020 to 2022). Looking at the study overall: The collaborator samples originated in the United States, Italy and Spain and spanned the acute and convalescent phases of COVID-19. The material from the prospective study consisted of cDNA or gDNA derived from T cells, B-cell-depleted T cells, or PBMCs. The dataset comprised deeply sampled blood TCRbeta repertoires from subjects exposed to, actively infected with, or recovered from COVID-19. A freely available public database, intended as a resource for researchers studying the immune response to SARS-CoV-2, is where the repertoires were released. Samples were obtained from the ongoing ImmuneRACE study (first 160 participants) and from 1,254 subjects provided by 6 global collaborators. A de-identified subject ID, COVID-19 status, age in years and sex were almost always included in the sample metadata. Where available, HLA class I and class II types were taken from metadata supplied by the sample provider and were not determined by assay-based typing.

TCRbeta CDR3 regions were amplified from genomic DNA by means of the immunoSEQ Assay, a bias-controlled multiplex PCR. The study's processing was this. Within the assay, amplification of reference gene primers was used to estimate how many nucleated cells each sample contained. To quantify the absolute abundance of each unique TCRbeta CDR3 rearrangement, sequence reads were collapsed and filtered. For each sample, productive Simpson clonality was calculated as the square root of Simpson's diversity index across productive rearrangements. TCRdb limited this immuneACCESS table to in-frame rearrangements with V and J called. A share of clones is missing; checked studies link under half to unresolved V genes, and the rest is unexplained. The V and J calls and the clone size are those of that table, but D and trimming were determined from the DNA. For this sample the table gives under 80,000 clones, of which roughly nine tenths were detected only once. Of the sample, roughly 3.9% falls within the top ten clones.

General findings and caveats noted by the study authors: Clinical and demographic metadata were provided uncurated, with the amount varying by source and participant.

Ends trimmed: V by 2 bases, J by 7 bases; bases unmatched to a gene: 4. The CDR3, from cysteine to phenylalanine, totals 13 residues. The read is trimmed to its CDR3 DNA, 39 bases read in frame from base 1. In the germline V gene, CDR1 corresponds to SGHTA and CDR2 to FQGNSA. With respect to this clone: Its antigen has not been determined. No much larger clonotype is one base removed from it; base qualities were not supplied.

Whole blood was collected in K2EDTA tubes by collaborating institutions according to the institutions' own protocols. For TCRbeta analysis, collaborators shipped samples as frozen whole blood, isolated PBMCs, or DNA extracted from either of those sample types. The sample consisted of peripheral blood. The sequence derives from a man in his 70s with active COVID-19. The V and J genes are TRBV7-2 and TRBJ2-7; TRBD1 lines up with 8 middle nucleotides. The DNA reads as follows: TGTGCCAGCAGCTTACAGGGGGCGGGAGAGCAGTACTTC. It is translated as CASSLQGAGEQYF.